The source of this TCR beta chain is a study of beta chain features in type 1 diabetes. Findings of the study overall: Significant though moderate, a shortening of TCRB CDR3s appeared in all four CD4+ subsets of Type 1 diabetes patients.

This clone occurred a few times. The target antigen is unknown. Trimming removed 5 bases from V and 2 bases from J, with 10 bases in between. The germline gives CDR1 GTSNPN, CDR2 SVGIG (reference sequence). The CDR3 extends over 13 amino acids. Isolated RNA was reverse transcribed in full, so expressed TCRB transcripts were sequenced. Produced via immunoSEQ multiplex PCR; TCRdb's table is partial and in-frame only. The top ten hold about 0.019% of the sample, which has a few hundred thousand clones, around 13% seen once. The chain couples TRBV30 to TRBJ2-1, with a tentative D call TRBD1 (5 bases). The sequenced material came from naive CD4+ T cells from blood. The receptor was isolated from a man aged 25 to 40 with type 1 diabetes. This CDR3 reads CAWGVGAYNEQFF. CDR3 nucleotide sequence: TGTGCCTGGGGAGTAGGGGCCTACAATGAGCAGTTCTTC. The entire variable domain, with the rest obtained from reference TRBV30 and TRBJ2-1, is as follows: SQTIHQWPATLVQPVGSPLSLECTVEGTSNPNLYWYRQAAGRGLQLLFYSVGIGQISSEVPQNLSASRPQDRQFILSSKKLLLSDSGFYLCAWGVGAYNEQFFGPGTRLTVL.